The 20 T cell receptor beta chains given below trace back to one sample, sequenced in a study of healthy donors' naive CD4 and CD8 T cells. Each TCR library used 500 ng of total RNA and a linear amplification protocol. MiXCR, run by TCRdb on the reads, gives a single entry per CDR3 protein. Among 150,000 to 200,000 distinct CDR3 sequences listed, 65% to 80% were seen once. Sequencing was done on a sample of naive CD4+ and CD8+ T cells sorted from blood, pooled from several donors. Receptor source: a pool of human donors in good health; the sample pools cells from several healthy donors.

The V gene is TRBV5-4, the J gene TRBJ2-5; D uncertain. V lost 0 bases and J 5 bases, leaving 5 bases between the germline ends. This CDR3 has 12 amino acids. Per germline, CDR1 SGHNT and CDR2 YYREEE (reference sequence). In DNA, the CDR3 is TGTGCCAGCAGCTTGGACGGGGAGACCCAGTACTTC. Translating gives CASSLDGETQYF.

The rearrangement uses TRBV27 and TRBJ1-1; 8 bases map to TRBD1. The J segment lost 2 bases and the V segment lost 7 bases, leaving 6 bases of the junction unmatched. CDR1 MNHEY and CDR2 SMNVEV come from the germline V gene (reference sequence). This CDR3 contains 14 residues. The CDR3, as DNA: TGTGCCAGCACCTCGACAGGGGCCAACACTGAAGCTTTCTTT. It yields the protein CASTSTGANTEAFF.

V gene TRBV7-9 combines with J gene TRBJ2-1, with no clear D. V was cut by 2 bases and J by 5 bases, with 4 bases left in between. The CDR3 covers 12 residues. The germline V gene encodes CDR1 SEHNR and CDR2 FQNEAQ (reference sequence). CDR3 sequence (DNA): TGTGCCAGCAGCTTAAACAACAATGAGCAGTTCTTC. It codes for CASSLNNNEQFF.

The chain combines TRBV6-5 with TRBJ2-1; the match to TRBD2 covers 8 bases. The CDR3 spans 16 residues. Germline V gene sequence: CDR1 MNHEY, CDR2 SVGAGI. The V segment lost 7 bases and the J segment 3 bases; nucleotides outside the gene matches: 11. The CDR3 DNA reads TGTGCCAGCATGGGTACAGCGGGAGTAGGCTACAATGAGCAGTTCTTC. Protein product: CASMGTAGVGYNEQFF.

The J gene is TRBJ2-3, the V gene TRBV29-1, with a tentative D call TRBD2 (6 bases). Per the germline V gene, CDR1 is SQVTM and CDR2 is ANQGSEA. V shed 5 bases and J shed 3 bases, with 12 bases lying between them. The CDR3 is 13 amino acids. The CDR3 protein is CSVKAGKTDTQYF. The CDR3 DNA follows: TGCAGCGTTAAGGCGGGGAAGACAGATACGCAGTATTTT.

The CDR3 nucleotides read TGTGCCAGCAAGTTGACAGGGGCCCAGGGCACAGATACGCAGTATTTT. Residues: CASKLTGAQGTDTQYF. This rearrangement joins TRBV6-6 to TRBJ2-3; 8 bases align to TRBD1. Germline CDR1 is MNHNY and CDR2 is SVGAGI (reference sequence). The CDR3 has 16 amino acids. The trim removed 7 bases at V and 1 base at J, leaving 10 bases unmatched.

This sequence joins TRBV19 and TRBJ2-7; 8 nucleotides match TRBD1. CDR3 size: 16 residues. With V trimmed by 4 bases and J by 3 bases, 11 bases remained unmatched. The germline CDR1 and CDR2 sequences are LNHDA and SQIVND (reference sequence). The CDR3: CASSTHRQGSFYEQYF. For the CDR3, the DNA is TGTGCCAGTAGTACCCACCGACAGGGGAGCTTCTACGAGCAGTACTTC.

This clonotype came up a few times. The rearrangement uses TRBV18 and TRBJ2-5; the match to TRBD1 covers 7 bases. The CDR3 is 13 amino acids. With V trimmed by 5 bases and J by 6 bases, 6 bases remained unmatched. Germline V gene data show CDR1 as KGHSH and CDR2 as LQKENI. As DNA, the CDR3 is TGTGCCAGCTCATACCAGGGACAGAAGACCCAGTACTTC. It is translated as CASSYQGQKTQYF.

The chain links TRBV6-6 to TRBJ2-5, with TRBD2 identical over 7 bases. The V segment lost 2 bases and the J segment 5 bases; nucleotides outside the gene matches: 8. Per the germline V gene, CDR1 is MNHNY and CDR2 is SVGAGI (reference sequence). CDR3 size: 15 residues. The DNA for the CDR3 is TGTGCCAGCAGTTACCGGGACTATACCCTGGAGACCCAGTACTTC. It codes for CASSYRDYTLETQYF.

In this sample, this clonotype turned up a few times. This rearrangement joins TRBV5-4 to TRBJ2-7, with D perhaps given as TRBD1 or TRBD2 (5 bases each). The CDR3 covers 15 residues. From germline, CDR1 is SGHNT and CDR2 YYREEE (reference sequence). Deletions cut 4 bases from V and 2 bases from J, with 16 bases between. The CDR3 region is CASSEDWGGAYEQYF. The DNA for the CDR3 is TGTGCCAGCAGCGAGGACTGGGGCGGCGCCTACGAGCAGTACTTC.

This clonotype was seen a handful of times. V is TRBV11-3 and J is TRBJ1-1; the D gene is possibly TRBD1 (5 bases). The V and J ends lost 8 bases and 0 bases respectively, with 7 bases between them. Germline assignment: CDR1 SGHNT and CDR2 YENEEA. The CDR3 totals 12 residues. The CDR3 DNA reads TGTGCCAGCGGAGGGGTGAACACTGAAGCTTTCTTT. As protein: CASGGVNTEAFF.

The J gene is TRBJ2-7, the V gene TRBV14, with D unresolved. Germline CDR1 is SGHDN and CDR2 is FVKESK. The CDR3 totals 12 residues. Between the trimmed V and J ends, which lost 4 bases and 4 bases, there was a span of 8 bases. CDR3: CASSPDGYEQYF. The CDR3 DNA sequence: TGTGCCAGCAGCCCGGACGGATACGAGCAGTACTTC.

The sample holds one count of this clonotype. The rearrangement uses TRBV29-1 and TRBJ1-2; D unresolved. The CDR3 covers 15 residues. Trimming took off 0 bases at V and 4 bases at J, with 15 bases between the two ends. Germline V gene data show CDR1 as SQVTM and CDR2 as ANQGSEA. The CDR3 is CSVEDLKENSYGYTF. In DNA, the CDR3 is TGCAGCGTTGAAGATCTTAAGGAGAACAGCTATGGCTACACCTTC.

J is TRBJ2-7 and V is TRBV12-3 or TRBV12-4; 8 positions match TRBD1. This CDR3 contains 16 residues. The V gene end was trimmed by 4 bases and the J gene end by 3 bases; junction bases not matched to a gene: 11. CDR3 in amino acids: CASSSPPGTGHYEQYF. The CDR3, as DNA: TGTGCCAGCAGTTCCCCTCCCGGGACAGGCCACTACGAGCAGTACTTC.

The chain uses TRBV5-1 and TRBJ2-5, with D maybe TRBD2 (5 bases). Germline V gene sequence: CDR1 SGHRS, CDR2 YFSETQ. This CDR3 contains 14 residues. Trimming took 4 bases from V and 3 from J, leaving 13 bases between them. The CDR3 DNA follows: TGCGCCAGCAGCGTATACTGGAGGAAAGAGACCCAGTACTTC. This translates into CASSVYWRKETQYF.

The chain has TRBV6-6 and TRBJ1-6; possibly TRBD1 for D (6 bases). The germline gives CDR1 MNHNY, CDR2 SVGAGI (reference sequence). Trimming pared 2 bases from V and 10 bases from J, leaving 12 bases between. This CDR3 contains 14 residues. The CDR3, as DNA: TGTGCCAGCAGTTACGATGGGGGCAACTCACCCCTCCACTTT. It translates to CASSYDGGNSPLHF.

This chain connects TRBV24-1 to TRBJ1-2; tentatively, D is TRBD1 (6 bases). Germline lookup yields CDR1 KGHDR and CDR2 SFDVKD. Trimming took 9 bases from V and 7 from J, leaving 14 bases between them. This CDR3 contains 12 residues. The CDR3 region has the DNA TGTGCCACCGCAACAGGGTACGGTGGCTACACCTTC. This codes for CATATGYGGYTF.

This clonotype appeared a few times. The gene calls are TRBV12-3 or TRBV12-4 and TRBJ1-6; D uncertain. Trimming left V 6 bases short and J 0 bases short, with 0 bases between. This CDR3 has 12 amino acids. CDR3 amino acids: CASSSYNSPLHF. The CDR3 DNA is TGTGCCAGCAGCTCCTATAATTCACCCCTCCACTTT.

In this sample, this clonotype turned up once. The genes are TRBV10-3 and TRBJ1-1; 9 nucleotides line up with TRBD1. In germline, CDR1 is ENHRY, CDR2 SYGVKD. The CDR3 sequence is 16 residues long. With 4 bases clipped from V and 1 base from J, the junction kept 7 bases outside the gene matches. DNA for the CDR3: TGTGCCATCAGTGCGAACCAGGGACAGGGGAACACTGAAGCTTTCTTT. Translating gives CAISANQGQGNTEAFF.

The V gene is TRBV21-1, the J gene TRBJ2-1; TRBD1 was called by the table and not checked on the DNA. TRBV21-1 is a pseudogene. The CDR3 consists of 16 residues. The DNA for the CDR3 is TGTGCCAGCAGCAAAGCTAACGGGGGAAAAGACAATGAGCAGTTCTTC. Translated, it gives CASSKANGGKDNEQFF.